This TCR beta chain was retrieved from a study of beta chain features in type 1 diabetes. As concerns this clone: Other DNA sequences in this sample translate to the same CDR3.

In total, each donor contributed a single heparinised blood draw that averaged around 120 mL. Sorted populations were all over 95% pure. The germline V gene encodes CDR1 MNHEY and CDR2 SMNVEV (reference sequence). The V and J ends lost 4 bases and 1 base, in that order; junction bases with no gene match: 0. The CDR3 spans 13 residues. Expressed TCRB transcripts were sequenced after all isolated RNA was converted to cDNA. The table came from immunoSEQ multiplex PCR; TCRdb's copy has only in-frame clones and leaves some out. Altogether 970,000 or so clones are present, 17% being singletons, with the ten largest covering 0.02% to 0.025%.

Input material: naive CD4+ T cells from blood. The receptor was isolated from a woman younger than 35 in good health. V gene TRBV27 combines with J gene TRBJ2-5; TRBD1 matches at 7 bases. The DNA for the CDR3 is TGTGCCAGCAGTTGGGACAGCCAAGAGACCCAGTACTTC. Translated: CASSWDSQETQYF.